This T cell receptor (beta chain) was observed in a study of T-cell reconstitution after alpha-beta-depleted transplantation in children. The TCRbeta library incorporated unique molecular identifiers. MiXCR was run by TCRdb on the PCR reads, yielding one entry per CDR3 protein. The table records fewer than 150,000 distinct CDR3 sequences, roughly 23% of them present only once. Study-wide points: As was reported, about two months after transplant, alpha-beta T cells came from several hundred expanded graft clones. Surviving recipient T cells and thymic progenitors underlay high day-60 TCRbeta diversity in some patients.

This clonotype was seen repeatedly, ten times or more. Its matching antigen is unknown. Source: PBMCs, mostly from graft donor cells, taken 180 days after TCRalphabeta/CD19-depleted stem cell transplant. This clonotype originated in a male patient between 2 and 9 years old who had a stem cell transplant for chronic granulomatous disease, so the T cells may come from the graft donor.

CDR3 in amino acids: CSVFRGGNEQFF. CDR3 nucleotides: TGCAGCGTTTTCCGGGGCGGCAATGAGCAGTTCTTC. The chain recombines TRBV29-1 with TRBJ2-1; D is possibly TRBD1 or TRBD2 (5 bases each). Germline CDR1 is SQVTM and CDR2 is ANQGSEA. Trimming pared 5 bases from V and 6 bases from J, leaving 11 bases between. CDR3 length: 12 residues.